These 27 T cell receptor beta chains were sequenced from one sample in a study of blood T cell repertoires in COVID-19. Profiled with immunoSEQ multiplex PCR; TCRdb holds only in-frame clones, not every one. The data hold 150,000 to 160,000 clones, with around 85% observed a single time. Sequencing input: peripheral blood. The receptor set was obtained from a woman in her sixties or seventies with acute or convalescent COVID-19.

The rearrangement uses TRBV7-6 and TRBJ1-2, with TRBD1 matching over 8 bases. Germline CDR1 is SGHVS and CDR2 is FNYEAQ. V was clipped by 1 base and J by 3 bases; unmatched bases: 4. The CDR3 is 15 amino acids. As DNA, the CDR3 is TGTGCCAGCAGCTTAGTGGGACAGGACCACTATGGCTACACCTTC. Translating gives CASSLVGQDHYGYTF. The full variable domain, in which reference TRBV7-6 and TRBJ1-2 provide the parts outside the CDR3, is GAGVSQSPRYKVTKRGQDVALRCDPISGHVSLYWYRQALGQGPEFLTYFNYEAQQDKSGLPNDRFSAERPEGSISTLTIQRTEQRDSAMYRCASSLVGQDHYGYTFGSGTRLTVV.

The V call is TRBV19, the J call TRBJ1-6; D gene ambiguous. With 7 bases removed from V and 4 bases from J, the gap between germline ends came to 17 bases. Germline V lookup: CDR1 LNHDA, CDR2 SQIVND (reference sequence). CDR3 length: 16 residues. The CDR3 region is CASTEGGRGYNSPLHF. CDR3 nucleotides: TGTGCCAGTACGGAAGGCGGTAGAGGATATAATTCACCCCTCCACTTT.

The rearrangement uses TRBV10-3 and TRBJ1-1; 9 bases match TRBD1. V lost 6 bases to trimming and J lost 1 base; unmatched junction nucleotides: 9. The CDR3 loop spans 16 amino acids. Germline CDR1 ENHRY, CDR2 SYGVKD. The DNA for the CDR3 is TGTGCCATCAGCACACCCCGGACAGGGGCGAACACTGAAGCTTTCTTT. Translation gives CAISTPRTGANTEAFF.

V usage is TRBV6-5 and J usage is TRBJ1-2; D perhaps matches TRBD1 (6 bases). The CDR3 totals 13 residues. Germline loops: CDR1 MNHEY, CDR2 SVGAGI. Trimming cost V 3 bases and J 5 bases, with 10 bases left between them. The chain's CDR3 is CASSYQQGYGYTF. CDR3 bases: TGTGCCAGCAGTTATCAACAGGGATATGGCTACACCTTC.

This chain joins TRBV28 and TRBJ1-2; D is unresolved. Germline values: CDR1 MDHEN, CDR2 SYDVKM. The CDR3 sequence is 12 residues long. The V and J ends lost 7 bases and 4 bases respectively, with 10 bases between them. DNA for the CDR3: TGTGCCAGCATGAGGGAATCCTATGGCTACACCTTC. It yields the protein CASMRESYGYTF.

This rearrangement joins TRBV30 to TRBJ2-1; D unresolved. The V end was cut by 0 bases, the J end by 1 base, with 7 bases between. CDR1 and CDR2 (germline): GTSNPN, SVGIG (reference sequence). The CDR3 covers 14 residues. The CDR3 sequence is CAWSVYVSYNEQFF. The CDR3 DNA sequence: TGTGCCTGGAGTGTATATGTATCCTACAATGAGCAGTTCTTC.

The V and J genes are TRBV30 and TRBJ2-1, with unresolved D. This CDR3 region has 14 residues. V gave up 5 bases and J gave up 0 bases, with 11 bases separating them. Germline values: CDR1 GTSNPN, CDR2 SVGIG (reference sequence). CDR3 loop: CAWSKTNSYNEQFF. In nucleotides, the CDR3 is TGTGCCTGGTCTAAGACAAACTCCTACAATGAGCAGTTCTTC.

This clone has just a few counts. The CDR3 loop is CASSLGQDSPLHF. DNA of the CDR3: TGTGCCAGCAGTTTAGGACAGGATTCACCCCTCCACTTT. The rearrangement links TRBV28 to TRBJ1-6, with 7 bases fitting TRBD1. The CDR3 has 13 residues. The V and J ends lost 2 bases and 8 bases, in that order; junction bases with no gene match: 0. Germline V gives CDR1 MDHEN, CDR2 SYDVKM.

Only one count was recorded for this clone. V is TRBV2 and J is TRBJ2-7; D remains unclear. The CDR3 spans 15 residues. V lost 6 bases and J lost 6, with 21 bases in between. CDR1 is SNHLY and CDR2 is FYNNEI in the germline V gene. In nucleotides, the CDR3 is TGTGCCAGCAGCGACCCGGCCGCCAGGCTTGTCGAGCAGTACGTC. It yields the protein CASSDPAARLVEQYV.

The rearrangement joins TRBV5-1 to TRBJ1-1; D remains ambiguous. V was trimmed by 4 bases and J by 1 base, leaving 11 bases between them. CDR1 is SGHRS and CDR2 is YFSETQ in the germline V gene. The CDR3 totals 14 residues. CDR3 sequence reads: CASSMGSRNTEAFF. DNA for the CDR3: TGCGCCAGCAGCATGGGGAGTCGGAACACTGAAGCTTTCTTT.

A few counts support this clone. This chain joins TRBV6-5 and TRBJ1-5; D is perhaps TRBD1 (5 bases). The CDR3 has 15 residues. Germline V gene sequence: CDR1 MNHEY, CDR2 SVGAGI. V dropped 2 bases and J dropped 3 bases, with 11 bases sitting between them. The CDR3 is CASSYDGGFNQPQHF. As DNA, the CDR3 is TGTGCCAGCAGTTACGACGGGGGTTTCAATCAGCCCCAGCATTTT.

The rearrangement uses TRBV6-5 and TRBJ1-2; 8 bases are a match to TRBD1. Germline V gene lookup returns CDR1 MNHEY and CDR2 SVGAGI. The CDR3 is 15 amino acids. J gave up 3 bases and V 6 bases, and 9 bases lay outside the gene matches. CDR3 residues: CASRSGQGEDYGYTF. The CDR3, as DNA: TGTGCCAGCAGATCAGGACAGGGTGAAGACTATGGCTACACCTTC.

The rearrangement links TRBV10-2 to TRBJ1-1, with a weak D call TRBD1 (6 bases). The CDR3 has 13 residues. Trimming removed 0 bases at V and 5 bases at J, with 7 bases between. CDR1 and CDR2 from the germline V gene are WSHSY and SAAADI. The CDR3 nucleotides are TGCGCCAGCAGTGAGTCGAGGGGGACTGAAGCTTTCTTT. It is translated as CASSESRGTEAFF.

The genes are TRBV24-1 and TRBJ1-2, with 7 bases that match TRBD1. V gave up 5 bases and J gave up 8 bases; unmatched junction bases: 13. Germline-derived CDR1 and CDR2 are KGHDR and SFDVKD. CDR3 size: 15 residues. The CDR3 coding sequence is TGTGCCACCAGTGCCCCCGGGACAGAGCTTGAGGGCTACACCTTC. This sequence encodes CATSAPGTELEGYTF.

The CDR3 DNA follows: TGCGCCAGCAGCCACGGACAGGGGGCCACCGGGGAGCTGTTTTTT. Residues: CASSHGQGATGELFF. The chain links TRBV5-1 to TRBJ2-2; 11 bases are a match to TRBD1. V shed 4 bases and J 4 bases; nucleotides not matched to a gene: 3. CDR3 length: 15 residues. Per germline, CDR1 SGHRS and CDR2 YFSETQ. The complete variable domain, with remaining parts taken from reference TRBV5-1 and TRBJ2-2, reads KAGVTQTPRYLIKTRGQQVTLSCSPISGHRSVSWYQQTPGQGLQFLFEYFSETQRNKGNFPGRFSGRQFSNSRSEMNVSTLELGDSALYLCASSHGQGATGELFFGEGSRLTVL.

Ten or more counts support this clone. The chain employs TRBV6-5 and TRBJ2-2; D might be TRBD2 (5 bases). This CDR3 region has 14 residues. CDR1 and CDR2 (germline): MNHEY, SVGAGI. Trimming took off 6 bases at V and 5 bases at J, with 13 bases between the two ends. In DNA form, the CDR3 reads TGTGCCAGCAGCCACGAGCGAGGGACCGGGGAGCTGTTTTTT. Translating it yields CASSHERGTGELFF.

The rearrangement joins TRBV11-3 to TRBJ2-3; 8 nucleotides line up with TRBD1. Germline V lookup: CDR1 SGHNT, CDR2 YENEEA. CDR3 length equals 15 residues. J lost 4 bases, V lost 1 base, and 4 bases had no gene match. The CDR3 protein is CASSLGGQGSDTQYF. The CDR3 nucleotides are TGTGCCAGCAGCTTAGGCGGACAGGGTTCAGATACGCAGTATTTT.

The table lists this clone with a few counts. V gene TRBV6-2 or TRBV6-3 combines with J gene TRBJ2-7, with 7 bases aligning to TRBD1. The ends lost 2 bases at V and 3 bases at J; junction bases unmatched: 7. Germline values: CDR1 MNHEY, CDR2 SVGEGT. The CDR3 covers 15 residues. In DNA form, the CDR3 reads TGTGCCAGCAGTTACCAGGGACAGTTTAGCTACGAGCAGTACTTC. This sequence encodes CASSYQGQFSYEQYF.

The chain is built from TRBV18 and TRBJ1-2; possible D gene TRBD1, 5 bases. Germline CDR1 is KGHSH and CDR2 is LQKENI. V lost 2 bases, J lost 1 base, and 14 bases lay in between. The CDR3 is made up of 16 amino acids. CDR3 loop: CASSPVSGDSNYGYTF. CDR3 nucleotides: TGTGCCAGCTCACCAGTGAGTGGTGACAGTAACTATGGCTACACCTTC.

This sequence joins TRBV18 and TRBJ1-3, with TRBD1 matching 8 bases. The CDR3 is made up of 16 amino acids. The germline V gene has CDR1 KGHSH and CDR2 LQKENI. The V and J ends lost 7 bases and 1 base, in that order; junction bases with no gene match: 9. The CDR3 spells CASYSGTGLSGNTIYF. Written as DNA, the CDR3 is TGTGCCAGCTACTCCGGGACAGGATTATCTGGAAACACCATATATTTT.

The chain couples TRBV2 to TRBJ1-1, with D possibly matching TRBD1 (5 bases). The germline V gene encodes CDR1 SNHLY and CDR2 FYNNEI. The CDR3 sequence is 15 residues long. Trimming left V 3 bases short and J 3 bases short, with 14 bases between. DNA of the CDR3: TGTGCCAGCAGTGACTTGGGGGGGACTCACACTGAAGCTTTCTTT. Encoded protein: CASSDLGGTHTEAFF.

This chain connects TRBV27 to TRBJ1-1; 9 bases align to TRBD1. This CDR3 region has 19 residues. The germline gives CDR1 MNHEY, CDR2 SMNVEV (reference sequence). The V segment lost 6 bases and the J segment 7 bases; nucleotides outside the gene matches: 24. The CDR3 is CASRTGTGTFGGRRHEAFF. The CDR3 coding sequence is TGTGCCAGCAGGACCGGGACAGGGACCTTTGGGGGGCGACGCCATGAAGCTTTCTTT.

The V and J genes are TRBV5-1 and TRBJ1-1; 9 bases fit TRBD1. Unmatched junction bases numbered 7, after V lost 4 bases and J lost 6 bases. Germline-derived CDR1 and CDR2 are SGHRS and YFSETQ. The CDR3 covers 14 residues. CDR3 residues: CASSTPGQGSEAFF. As DNA, the CDR3 is TGCGCCAGCAGCACGCCGGGACAGGGTTCTGAAGCTTTCTTT.

This sequence joins TRBV2 and TRBJ2-3; perhaps TRBD2 as D (5 bases). V gave up 5 bases and J gave up 0 bases, with 9 bases separating them. The germline V gene has CDR1 SNHLY and CDR2 FYNNEI. This CDR3 is built from 14 residues. The CDR3 reads CASSTAGSTDTQYF. The CDR3 DNA sequence: TGTGCCAGCAGTACGGCGGGTAGCACAGATACGCAGTATTTT.

The chain uses TRBV5-1 and TRBJ1-4; weak D call: TRBD1 (5 bases). Trimming stripped 4 bases from V and 0 bases from J, with 10 bases between. The CDR3 covers 15 residues. Germline values: CDR1 SGHRS, CDR2 YFSETQ. CDR3 sequence (DNA): TGCGCCAGCAGCCTGGGACGGGCAACTAATGAAAAACTGTTTTTT. It specifies CASSLGRATNEKLFF.

This chain joins TRBV30 and TRBJ1-2; D gene unclear. Germline values: CDR1 GTSNPN, CDR2 SVGIG (reference sequence). The length of the CDR3 is 11 residues. Trimming removed 3 bases from V and 8 bases from J, with 10 bases in between. CDR3 region: CAWRHLGGYTF. CDR3 in DNA: TGTGCCTGGAGACATTTGGGCGGCTACACCTTC.

The chain carries TRBV15 and TRBJ2-3, with 7 bases lining up with TRBD1. CDR1 and CDR2 from the germline V gene are LNHNV and YYDKDF (reference sequence). V was clipped by 1 base and J by 2 bases; unmatched bases: 15. CDR3 size: 19 residues. This CDR3 is CATSRAWDRILSNTDTQYF. Written as DNA, the CDR3 is TGTGCCACCAGCAGAGCTTGGGACAGAATCCTCTCAAACACAGATACGCAGTATTTT.